Sequencing of this T cell receptor beta chain was carried out in a study of blood T cells in healthy people across ages. Overall study results and limits: A roughly linear age-dependent decrease characterized TCR beta diversity per million T cells.

The CDR3 consists of 16 residues. CDR1 and CDR2 from the germline V gene are SGHTA and FQGNSA. About this clonotype itself: Its specificity is not known. This may arise from a read error, as a much more abundant clone is one base away.

Sample donors were healthy Caucasian individuals that came from Russia, aged roughly 6 to 95. Per-sample PBMC isolation yielded at least 7 million cells. For the second PCR, which ran for about 6 to 11 cycles, a sample-barcoded 5' primer and a J-beta primer mix were used. A 12-random-nucleotide template-switch adaptor tagged each cDNA molecule. TCRdb processed the 5' RACE reads anew with MiXCR; each CDR3 protein has one entry. The table includes hundreds of thousands of distinct CDR3 sequences, 40% to 45% detected once. This rearrangement joins TRBV7-2 to TRBJ2-5, with TRBD2 matching over 8 bases. The sequence was collected from a woman aged 60-75 years in good health. The sequencing sample was made of blood. The CDR3, as DNA: TGTGCCGGCAGCTTAGCACGGGGGGGCCCCCAAGAGACCCAGTACTTC. Its protein product is CAGSLARGGPQETQYF.